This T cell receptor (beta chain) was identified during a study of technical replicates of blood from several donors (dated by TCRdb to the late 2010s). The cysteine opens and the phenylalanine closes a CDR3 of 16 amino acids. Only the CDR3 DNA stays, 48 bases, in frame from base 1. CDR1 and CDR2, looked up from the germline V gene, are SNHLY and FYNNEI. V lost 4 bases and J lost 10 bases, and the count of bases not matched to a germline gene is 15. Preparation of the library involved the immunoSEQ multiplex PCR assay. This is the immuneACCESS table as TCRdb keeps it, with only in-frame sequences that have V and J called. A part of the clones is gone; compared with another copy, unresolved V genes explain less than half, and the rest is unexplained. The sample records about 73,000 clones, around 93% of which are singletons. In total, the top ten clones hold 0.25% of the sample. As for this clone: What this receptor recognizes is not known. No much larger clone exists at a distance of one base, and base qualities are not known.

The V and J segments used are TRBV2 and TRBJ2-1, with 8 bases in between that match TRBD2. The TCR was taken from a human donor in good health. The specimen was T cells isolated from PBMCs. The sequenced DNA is TGTGCCAGCAGTGCGTCCCCCGGGACTAGAAGAGGCGAGCAGTTCTTC. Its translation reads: CASSASPGTRRGEQFF.